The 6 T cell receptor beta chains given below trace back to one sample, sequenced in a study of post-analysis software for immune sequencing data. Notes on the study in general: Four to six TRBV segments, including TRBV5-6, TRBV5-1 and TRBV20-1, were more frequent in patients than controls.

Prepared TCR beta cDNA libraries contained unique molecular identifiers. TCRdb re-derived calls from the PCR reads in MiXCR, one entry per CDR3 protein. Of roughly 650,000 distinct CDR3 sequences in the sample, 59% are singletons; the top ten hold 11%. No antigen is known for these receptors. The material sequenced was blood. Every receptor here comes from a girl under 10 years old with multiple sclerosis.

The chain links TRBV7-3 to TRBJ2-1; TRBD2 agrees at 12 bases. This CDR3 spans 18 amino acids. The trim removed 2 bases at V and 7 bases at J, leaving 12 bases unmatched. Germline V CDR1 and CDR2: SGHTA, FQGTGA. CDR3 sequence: CASSLVGSRLAGENEQFF. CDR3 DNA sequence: TGTGCCAGCAGCTTAGTAGGTAGCCGACTAGCGGGAGAGAATGAGCAGTTCTTC.

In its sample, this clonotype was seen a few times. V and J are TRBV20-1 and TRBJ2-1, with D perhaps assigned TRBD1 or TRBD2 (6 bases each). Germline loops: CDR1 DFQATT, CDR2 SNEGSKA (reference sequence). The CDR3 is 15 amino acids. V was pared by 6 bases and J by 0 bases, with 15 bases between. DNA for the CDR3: TGCAGTGCCCTGGGGGGCGTCAGCTCCTACAATGAGCAGTTCTTC. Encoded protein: CSALGGVSSYNEQFF.

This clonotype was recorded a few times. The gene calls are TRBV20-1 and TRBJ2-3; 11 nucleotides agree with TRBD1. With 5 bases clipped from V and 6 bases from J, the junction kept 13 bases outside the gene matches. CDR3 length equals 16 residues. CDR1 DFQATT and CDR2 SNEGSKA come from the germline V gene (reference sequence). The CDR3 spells CSAETGTGGLSDTQYF. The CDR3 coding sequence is TGCAGTGCTGAAACCGGGACAGGGGGTTTGTCGGATACGCAGTATTTT.

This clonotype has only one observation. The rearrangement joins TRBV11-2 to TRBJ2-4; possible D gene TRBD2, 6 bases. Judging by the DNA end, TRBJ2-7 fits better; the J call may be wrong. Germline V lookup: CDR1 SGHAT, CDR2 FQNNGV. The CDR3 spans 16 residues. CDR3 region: CASIGGSLAGPYEQYF. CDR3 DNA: TGTGCCAGCATCGGTGGGTCACTGGCGGGGCCCTACGAGCAGTACTTC.

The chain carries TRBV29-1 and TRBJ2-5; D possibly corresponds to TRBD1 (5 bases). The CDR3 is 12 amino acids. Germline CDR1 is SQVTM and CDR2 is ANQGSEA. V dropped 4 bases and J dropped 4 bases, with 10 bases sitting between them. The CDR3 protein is CSVGGDGETQYF. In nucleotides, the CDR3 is TGCAGCGTTGGGGGCGACGGAGAGACCCAGTACTTC. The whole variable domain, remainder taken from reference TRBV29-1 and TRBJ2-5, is SAVISQKPSRDICQRGTSLTIQCQVDSQVTMMFWYRQQPGQSLTLIATANQGSEATYESGFVIDKFPISRPNLTFSTLTVSNMSPEDSSIYLCSVGGDGETQYFGPGTRLLVL.

CDR3 loop: CASSEGQGGYNEQFF. CDR3 DNA sequence: TGTGCCAGCAGTGAGGGACAGGGGGGCTACAATGAGCAGTTCTTC. The rearrangement links TRBV5-8 to TRBJ2-1, with TRBD1 matching over 11 bases. The CDR3 spans 15 residues. Germline lookup yields CDR1 SGHTS and CDR2 YDEGEE. The V gene end was trimmed by 5 bases and the J gene end by 3 bases; junction bases not matched to a gene: 4.